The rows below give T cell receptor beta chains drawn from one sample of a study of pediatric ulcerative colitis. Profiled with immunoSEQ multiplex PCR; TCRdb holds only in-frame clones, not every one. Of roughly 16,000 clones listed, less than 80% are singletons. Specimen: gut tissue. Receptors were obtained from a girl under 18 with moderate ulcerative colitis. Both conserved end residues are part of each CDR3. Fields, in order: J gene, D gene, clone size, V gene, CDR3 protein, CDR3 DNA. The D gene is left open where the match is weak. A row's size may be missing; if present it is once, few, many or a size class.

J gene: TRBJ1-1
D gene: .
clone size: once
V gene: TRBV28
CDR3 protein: CASSLFMTGTEAFF
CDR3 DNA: TGTGCCAGCAGTTTATTCATGACGGGAACTGAAGCTTTCTTT

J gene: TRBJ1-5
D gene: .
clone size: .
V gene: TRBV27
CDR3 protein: CASSLSGENQPQHF
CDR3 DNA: TGTGCCAGCAGTTTATCAGGGGAAAATCAGCCCCAGCATTTT

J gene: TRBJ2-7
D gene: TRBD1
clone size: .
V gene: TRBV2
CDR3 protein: CASSAHGTGGDEQYF
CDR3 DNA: TGTGCCAGCAGTGCCCACGGGACAGGGGGCGACGAGCAGTACTTC

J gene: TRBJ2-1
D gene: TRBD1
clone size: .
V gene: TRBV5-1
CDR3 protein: CASAGPGTGVCNEQFF
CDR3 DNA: TGCGCCAGCGCGGGACCCGGGACAGGGGTATGCAATGAGCAGTTCTTC

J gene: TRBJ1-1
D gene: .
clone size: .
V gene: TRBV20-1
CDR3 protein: CSAWPGTEAFF
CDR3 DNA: TGCAGTGCTTGGCCGGGTACTGAAGCTTTCTTT

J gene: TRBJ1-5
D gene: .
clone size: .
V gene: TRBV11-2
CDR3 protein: CASSLESNQPQHF
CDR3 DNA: TGTGCCAGCAGCTTAGAAAGCAATCAGCCCCAGCATTTT

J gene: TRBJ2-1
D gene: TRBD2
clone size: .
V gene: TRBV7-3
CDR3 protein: CASSQSGRNNEQFF
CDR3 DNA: TGTGCCAGCAGCCAAAGCGGGAGGAACAATGAGCAGTTCTTC

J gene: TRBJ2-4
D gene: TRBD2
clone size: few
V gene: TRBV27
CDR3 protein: CASSPSPGSGDQNIQYF
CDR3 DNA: TGTGCCAGCAGTCCCTCGCCCGGTAGCGGGGATCAAAACATTCAGTACTTC

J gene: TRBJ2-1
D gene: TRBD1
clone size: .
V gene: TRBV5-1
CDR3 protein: CASSLRPIDRGLYNEQFF
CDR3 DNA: TGCGCCAGCAGCCTCCGACCGATCGACAGGGGGCTCTACAATGAGCAGTTCTTC

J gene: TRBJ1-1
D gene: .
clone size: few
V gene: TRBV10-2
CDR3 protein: CASSEIRGIEAFF
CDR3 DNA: TGCGCCAGCAGTGAGATCAGGGGTATTGAAGCTTTCTTT

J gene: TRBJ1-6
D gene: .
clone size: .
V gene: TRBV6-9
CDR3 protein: CASSYSAGSPLHF
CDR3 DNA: TGTGCCAGCAGTTATTCGGCCGGCTCACCCCTCCACTTT

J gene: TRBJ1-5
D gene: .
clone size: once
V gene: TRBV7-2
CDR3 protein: CASSFRDSNQPQHF
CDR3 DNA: TGTGCCAGCAGCTTCAGGGATAGCAATCAGCCCCAGCATTTT

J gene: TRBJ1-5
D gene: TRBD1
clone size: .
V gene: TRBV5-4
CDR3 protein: CASSTDRTQPQHF
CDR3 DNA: TGTGCCAGCAGCACGGACAGGACTCAGCCCCAGCATTTT

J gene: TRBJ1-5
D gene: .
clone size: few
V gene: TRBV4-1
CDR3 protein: CASSQEGHQPQHF
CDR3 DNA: TGCGCCAGCAGCCAAGAGGGGCATCAGCCCCAGCATTTT